A single sample is the source of the 10 T cell receptor beta chains below, sequenced in a study of spatial heterogeneity in lung cancer. Indicated time point: sample taken at primary tumor resection. One entry per CDR3 protein results from TCRdb running MiXCR on the 5' RACE reads. This sample has around 48,000 distinct CDR3 sequences; approximately 5.3% occur once, and the top ten carry roughly 10%. Specimen: PBMCs, collected at surgery. These receptor sequences come from a male donor with early-stage non-small cell lung cancer.

This clonotype was seen ten or more times. V and J are TRBV5-1 and TRBJ2-3, with 8 bases lining up with TRBD2. This CDR3 has 16 amino acids. Germline V CDR1 and CDR2: SGHRS, YFSETQ. V gave up 3 bases and J gave up 1 base; unmatched junction bases: 7. Written as DNA, the CDR3 is TGCGCCAGCAGCTCAGCCATACTAGCGGGCACAGATACGCAGTATTTT. Protein sequence: CASSSAILAGTDTQYF. Complete variable domain (other parts from reference TRBV5-1 and TRBJ2-3): KAGVTQTPRYLIKTRGQQVTLSCSPISGHRSVSWYQQTPGQGLQFLFEYFSETQRNKGNFPGRFSGRQFSNSRSEMNVSTLELGDSALYLCASSSAILAGTDTQYFGPGTRLTVL.

The sample holds many counts of this clonotype. The V gene is TRBV5-1, the J gene TRBJ2-3; D is unresolved. V dropped 3 bases and J dropped 2 bases, with 7 bases sitting between them. The germline CDR1 and CDR2 sequences are SGHRS and YFSETQ. The CDR3 contains 13 residues. In DNA, the CDR3 is TGCGCCAGCAGCTCTCCCTCCACAGATACGCAGTATTTT. This translates into CASSSPSTDTQYF.

The table lists this clonotype with many counts. The CDR3 protein is CASSQPSGRGTDTQYF. DNA of the CDR3: TGCGCCAGCAGCCAACCTAGCGGGAGGGGCACAGATACGCAGTATTTT. The chain recombines TRBV4-3 with TRBJ2-3, with 12 bases lining up with TRBD2. Germline V lookup: CDR1 LGHNA, CDR2 YSLEER. This CDR3 has 16 residues. Trimming cost V 2 bases and J 1 base; bases outside gene matches: 1.

By share, this clonotype counts as medium-sized. This chain uses TRBV20-1 with TRBJ2-2; perhaps D is TRBD1 or TRBD2 (5 bases each). The CDR3 sequence is 16 residues long. V shed 5 bases and J shed 3 bases, with 19 bases lying between them. From germline, CDR1 is DFQATT and CDR2 SNEGSKA (reference sequence). Here the CDR3 reads CSAGIEGISDTGELFF. The CDR3 DNA is TGCAGTGCTGGTATAGAGGGGATTTCGGACACCGGGGAGCTGTTTTTT.

This clonotype came up many times. The chain recombines TRBV18 with TRBJ2-7, with D possibly TRBD2 on 5 matching bases. The germline V gene encodes CDR1 KGHSH and CDR2 LQKENI. Trimming removed 2 bases from V and 13 bases from J, with 21 bases in between. The CDR3 extends over 14 amino acids. The CDR3 protein is CASSPDRDLLDGYF. CDR3 DNA sequence: TGTGCCAGCTCACCAGATAGGGATCTACTAGATGGTTACTTC. The full variable domain, in which reference TRBV18 and TRBJ2-7 provide the parts outside the CDR3, is NAGVMQNPRHLVRRRGQEARLRCSPMKGHSHVYWYRQLPEEGLKFMVYLQKENIIDESGMPKERFSAEFPKEGPSILRIQQVVRGDSAAYFCASSPDRDLLDGYFGPGTRLTVT.

This clonotype occurred many times. The genes are TRBV27 and TRBJ2-1; TRBD2 matches at 14 bases. The CDR3 sequence is 20 residues long. V lost 5 bases, J lost 0 bases, and 12 bases stayed unmatched. Germline loops: CDR1 MNHEY, CDR2 SMNVEV (reference sequence). The CDR3 DNA follows: TGTGCCAGCAGTCCCCCCCCCGGACTAGCGGGAGGTTACTCCTACAATGAGCAGTTCTTC. It encodes CASSPPPGLAGGYSYNEQFF.

The chain uses TRBV4-2 and TRBJ2-2; D unclear. Germline V gives CDR1 LGHNA, CDR2 YNFKEQ. The length of the CDR3 is 14 residues. Trimming stripped 1 base from V and 4 bases from J, with 7 bases between. CDR3 residues: CASSQVASTGELFF. CDR3 bases: TGTGCCAGCAGCCAAGTGGCTAGCACCGGGGAGCTGTTTTTT.

This sequence joins TRBV7-2 and TRBJ1-5; unclear D gene. Trimming cost V 2 bases and J 0 bases, with 11 bases left between them. Germline values: CDR1 SGHTA, CDR2 FQGNSA. The CDR3 runs 16 residues. The CDR3 here is CASSLRRGDSNQPQHF. For the CDR3, the DNA is TGTGCCAGCAGCTTACGTCGGGGTGATAGCAATCAGCCCCAGCATTTT.

The rearrangement uses TRBV5-3 and TRBJ1-5, with unresolved D. TRBV5-3 is annotated as an ORF whose role is uncertain. CDR3 length: 13 amino acids. The ends were cut back, 4 bases at V and 0 bases at J, with 5 bases in the middle. The CDR3 DNA reads TGTGCCAGAAGCCTAGGTAGCAATCAGCCCCAGCATTTT. Its protein product is CARSLGSNQPQHF.

This clonotype appeared many times. The chain employs TRBV10-2 and TRBJ2-2, with unresolved D. This CDR3 is 12 amino acids long. The V gene's germline CDR1 is WSHSY and CDR2 SAAADI. Trimming shortened V by 6 bases and J by 7 bases, and 9 bases separated the two germline ends. CDR3 coding DNA: TGCGCCAGCAGCCCCACTCTCGGGGAGCTGTTTTTT. Amino acids: CASSPTLGELFF.